These 14 T cell receptor beta chains came from one sample sequenced in a study of cytomegalovirus exposure and HLA in healthy donors. In the PCR, 60 Vbeta and 13 Jbeta primers were used. Measured with immunoSEQ multiplex PCR; TCRdb has only the in-frame clones, and not every one. The table has about 160,000 clones, around 83% seen once. The sample consisted of PBMCs. These receptor sequences come from a man between 18 and 35 years old in good health and CMV-seropositive.

This chain uses TRBV18 with TRBJ1-5; a weak D match, TRBD1 (5 bases). V was cut by 2 bases and J by 2 bases, with 13 bases left in between. The length of the CDR3 is 16 residues. Germline values: CDR1 KGHSH, CDR2 LQKENI. The CDR3 sequence is CASSPGRGGGNQPQHF. CDR3 DNA: TGTGCCAGCTCACCAGGCCGGGGGGGAGGCAATCAGCCCCAGCATTTT.

The chain uses TRBV7-8 and TRBJ1-3; D is ambiguous. Germline V CDR1 and CDR2: SGHVS, FQNEAQ. With 2 bases removed from V and 4 bases from J, the gap between germline ends came to 6 bases. The CDR3 contains 13 residues. The CDR3 DNA reads as TGTGCCAGCAGCTTAATGCAGGGAAACACCATATATTTT. Translating gives CASSLMQGNTIYF. Full variable domain (missing parts from reference TRBV7-8 and TRBJ1-3): GAGVSQSPRYKVAKRGQDVALRCDPISGHVSLFWYQQALGQGPEFLTYFQNEAQLDKSGLPSDRFFAERPEGSVSTLKIQRTQQEDSAVYLCASSLMQGNTIYFGEGSWLTVV.

In its sample, this clone was seen a few times. This chain links TRBV14 with TRBJ2-1; a possible D gene is TRBD2 (7 bases). The CDR3 has 14 residues. The ends were cut back, 0 bases at V and 9 bases at J, with 12 bases in the middle. Germline V gene lookup returns CDR1 SGHDN and CDR2 FVKESK. The CDR3 is CASSQERGGAEQFF. In nucleotides, the CDR3 is TGTGCCAGCAGCCAAGAGAGGGGGGGAGCTGAGCAGTTCTTC.

As for this clone: Other DNA sequences in the same sample also yield this CDR3. This chain uses TRBV6-5 with TRBJ2-5; 10 bases map to TRBD2. This CDR3 is 15 amino acids long. Germline V lookup: CDR1 MNHEY, CDR2 SVGAGI. With V trimmed by 5 bases and J by 2 bases, 5 bases remained unmatched. CDR3 residues: CASSSSGGLQETQYF. The CDR3 DNA reads TGTGCCAGCAGTAGTAGCGGGGGGCTTCAAGAGACCCAGTACTTC.

The J gene is TRBJ2-1, the V gene TRBV29-1; D possibly corresponds to TRBD2 (7 bases). The CDR3 extends over 13 amino acids. Germline CDR1 and CDR2: SQVTM and ANQGSEA. The germline V and J ends were trimmed by 7 bases and 8 bases, with 18 bases remaining between them. CDR3 loop: CSAMGGTSDEQFF. CDR3 nucleotides: TGCAGCGCAATGGGAGGGACAAGCGATGAGCAGTTCTTC.

This clone was seen only once. The rearrangement uses TRBV10-3 and TRBJ2-3; tentative D call: TRBD2 (5 bases). The CDR3 totals 14 residues. Deletions cut 6 bases from V and 6 bases from J, with 16 bases between. The germline V gene has CDR1 ENHRY and CDR2 SYGVKD. CDR3 DNA sequence: TGTGCCATCAGGGAAGACGGGAATATGGATACGCAGTATTTT. It yields the protein CAIREDGNMDTQYF.

The chain has TRBV9 and TRBJ1-2; possibly TRBD1 for D (5 bases). V lost 0 bases and J 2 bases, leaving 14 bases between the germline ends. Germline values: CDR1 SGDLS, CDR2 YYNGEE. The CDR3 length is 16 residues. CDR3 protein: CASSVGGASFNYGYTF. CDR3 bases: TGTGCCAGCAGCGTAGGTGGGGCTTCCTTCAACTATGGCTACACCTTC.

V is TRBV6-6 and J is TRBJ2-5; 9 nucleotides match TRBD1. V lost 0 bases and J lost 3; bases outside the gene matches: 2. This CDR3 comprises 15 residues. CDR1 MNHNY and CDR2 SVGAGI come from the germline V gene (reference sequence). CDR3 in DNA: TGTGCCAGCAGTTACTCGAGACAGGGGGAAGAGACCCAGTACTTC. Translation: CASSYSRQGEETQYF.

Regarding this clone: A read error may account for a junction end that differs from germline. The J gene is TRBJ2-6, the V gene TRBV4-3; 10 bases are shared with TRBD2. CDR1 and CDR2 from the germline V gene are LGHNA and YSLEER. The CDR3 is 20 residues long. The CDR3 DNA reads TGCGCCAGCAGCCAAGACCCTCCACTAGCGGGGCGCTCTGGGGCCAACGGCCTGACTTTC. It encodes CASSQDPPLAGRSGANGLTF.

The chain uses TRBV10-3 and TRBJ2-4; 8 bases are shared with TRBD2. The CDR3 length is 14 residues. V was pared by 8 bases and J by 6 bases, with 9 bases of the junction left unmatched. CDR1 and CDR2 (germline): ENHRY, SYGVKD. The CDR3 here is CAISPAGAPNIQYF. Written as DNA, the CDR3 is TGTGCCATCTCCCCAGCGGGGGCGCCAAACATTCAGTACTTC.

The CDR3 loop reads CASSATRSGELFF. The CDR3, as DNA: TGTGCCAGCAGCGCGACTAGATCCGGGGAGCTGTTTTTT. The rearrangement links TRBV9 to TRBJ2-2; D may be TRBD2 (6 bases). In germline, CDR1 is SGDLS, CDR2 YYNGEE. V was trimmed by 3 bases and J by 6 bases, leaving 9 bases between them. The CDR3 loop spans 13 amino acids.

The chain links TRBV11-2 to TRBJ2-4, with TRBD2 identical over 7 bases. Trimming cost V 7 bases and J 8 bases; bases outside gene matches: 11. The CDR3 has 14 amino acids. The V gene's germline CDR1 is SGHAT and CDR2 FQNNGV. CDR3 sequence: CASTPDWGGDIQYF. As DNA, the CDR3 is TGTGCCAGCACCCCGGACTGGGGAGGGGACATTCAGTACTTC.

The sample holds a few counts of this clone. The chain's CDR3 is CASSLPGDGGGSGELFF. The CDR3 coding sequence is TGTGCCAGCAGCCTCCCAGGAGACGGGGGGGGCTCCGGGGAGCTGTTTTTT. The chain is built from TRBV9 and TRBJ2-2; the match to TRBD2 covers 8 bases. The CDR3 totals 17 residues. V lost 4 bases and J lost 6; bases outside the gene matches: 14. Germline loops: CDR1 SGDLS, CDR2 YYNGEE.

The chain employs TRBV7-7 and TRBJ2-5; possibly TRBD2 for D (8 bases). The germline V and J ends were trimmed by 4 bases and 5 bases, with 20 bases remaining between them. CDR1 SSHAT and CDR2 FNYEAQ come from the germline V gene (reference sequence). The CDR3 spans 16 residues. CDR3 sequence reads: CASSSGRDSRGETQYF. CDR3 bases: TGTGCCAGCAGCTCCGGGAGGGACAGTAGGGGGGAGACCCAGTACTTC. Full variable domain (remainder filled in from reference TRBV7-7 and TRBJ2-5): GAGVSQSPRYKVTKRGQDVTLRCDPISSHATLYWYQQALGQGPEFLTYFNYEAQPDKSGLPSDRFSAERPEGSISTLTIQRTEQRDSAMYRCASSSGRDSRGETQYFGPGTRLLVL.